This TCR beta chain was identified in a study of blood T cell repertoires in COVID-19. As handled by the study authors: Amplification of reference gene primers provided the estimated nucleated cell counts. The assay was immunoSEQ multiplex PCR, and TCRdb's table has in-frame clones only and misses some. V, J and clone size were drawn from that table, and D and trimming were deduced from the DNA. Here the sample spans around 470,000 clones, 75% to 90% being singletons. Germline CDR1 WNHNN, CDR2 SYGVQD (reference sequence). The CDR3 is made up of 13 amino acids. Between the trimmed V and J ends, which lost 10 bases and 7 bases, there was a span of 16 bases.

This chain uses TRBV10-1 with TRBJ1-4; D is ambiguous. The source is a man younger than 30 with COVID-19, enrolled during active disease. The specimen was peripheral blood. The CDR3 DNA sequence: TGCGCCACCCCACTCAGGTATGGTGAAAAACTGTTTTTT. Translated, it gives CATPLRYGEKLFF.